The 6 T cell receptor beta chains below all came from one sample that was sequenced in a study of long-term antiretroviral therapy in people with HIV. Version v3.0 of the immunoSEQ assay was performed at survey level. Some clones are missing from TCRdb's copy, which holds only in-frame ones; the method was immunoSEQ multiplex PCR. The sample holds 15,000 or so clones; about 86% are singletons and the top ten take 14% to 15%. The sample in question was unsorted PBMCs, obtained around 2.3 years before starting antiretroviral therapy. Receptor source: a woman aged 25 to 39 with HIV.

The chain links TRBV18 to TRBJ2-3, with 8 bases lining up with TRBD2. The CDR3 totals 15 residues. Germline loops: CDR1 KGHSH, CDR2 LQKENI. The junction had 9 bases not matched to a gene; V was cut back by 3 bases and J by 7 bases. The CDR3 DNA follows: TGTGCCAGCTCACCGGTTCCCGGGGGGGAAAATACGCAGTATTTT. It yields the protein CASSPVPGGENTQYF.

The chain recombines TRBV7-9 with TRBJ1-1; a weak D match, TRBD1 (5 bases). Per germline, CDR1 SEHNR and CDR2 FQNEAQ (reference sequence). Trimming took off 1 base at V and 1 base at J, with 10 bases between the two ends. The CDR3 is 15 amino acids. CDR3 in amino acids: CASSLVAGRNTEAFF. The CDR3 bases are TGTGCCAGCAGCTTAGTGGCAGGGAGGAACACTGAAGCTTTCTTT.

V gene TRBV10-3 combines with J gene TRBJ2-7, with TRBD2 matching 10 bases. Per the germline V gene, CDR1 is ENHRY and CDR2 is SYGVKD. This CDR3 has 14 amino acids. Losses at the gene ends were 6 bases for V and 4 bases for J; bases not matched to a gene: 6. The CDR3 nucleotides are TGTGCCATCAGAGCAAGCGGGGGGGCGTACGAGCAGTACTTC. As protein: CAIRASGGAYEQYF.

This chain joins TRBV7-8 and TRBJ1-2; D perhaps matches TRBD1 (6 bases). CDR1 SGHVS and CDR2 FQNEAQ come from the germline V gene. V lost 1 base, J lost 8 bases, and 11 bases lay in between. CDR3 length: 13 residues. The CDR3 DNA reads as TGTGCCAGCAGCTTAGAGAACAGGGCAGGCTACACCTTC. Translating gives CASSLENRAGYTF.

The gene calls are TRBV21-1 and TRBJ1-5. TRBV21-1 is assigned pseudogene status. This CDR3 is 15 amino acids long. This CDR3 reads CASSNGGGGSQPQHF. The CDR3 DNA reads as TGTGCCAGCAGCAATGGGGGGGGCGGGAGTCAGCCCCAGCATTTT.

This chain uses TRBV9 with TRBJ1-2; TRBD1 agrees at 9 bases. After removal of 0 bases from V and 5 bases from J, the junction contained 5 bases not matched to a gene. The CDR3 spans 15 residues. Germline loops: CDR1 SGDLS, CDR2 YYNGEE. The DNA for the CDR3 is TGTGCCAGCAGCGTAGCCCGGGACAGGGTGTATGGCTACACCTTC. Protein product: CASSVARDRVYGYTF.